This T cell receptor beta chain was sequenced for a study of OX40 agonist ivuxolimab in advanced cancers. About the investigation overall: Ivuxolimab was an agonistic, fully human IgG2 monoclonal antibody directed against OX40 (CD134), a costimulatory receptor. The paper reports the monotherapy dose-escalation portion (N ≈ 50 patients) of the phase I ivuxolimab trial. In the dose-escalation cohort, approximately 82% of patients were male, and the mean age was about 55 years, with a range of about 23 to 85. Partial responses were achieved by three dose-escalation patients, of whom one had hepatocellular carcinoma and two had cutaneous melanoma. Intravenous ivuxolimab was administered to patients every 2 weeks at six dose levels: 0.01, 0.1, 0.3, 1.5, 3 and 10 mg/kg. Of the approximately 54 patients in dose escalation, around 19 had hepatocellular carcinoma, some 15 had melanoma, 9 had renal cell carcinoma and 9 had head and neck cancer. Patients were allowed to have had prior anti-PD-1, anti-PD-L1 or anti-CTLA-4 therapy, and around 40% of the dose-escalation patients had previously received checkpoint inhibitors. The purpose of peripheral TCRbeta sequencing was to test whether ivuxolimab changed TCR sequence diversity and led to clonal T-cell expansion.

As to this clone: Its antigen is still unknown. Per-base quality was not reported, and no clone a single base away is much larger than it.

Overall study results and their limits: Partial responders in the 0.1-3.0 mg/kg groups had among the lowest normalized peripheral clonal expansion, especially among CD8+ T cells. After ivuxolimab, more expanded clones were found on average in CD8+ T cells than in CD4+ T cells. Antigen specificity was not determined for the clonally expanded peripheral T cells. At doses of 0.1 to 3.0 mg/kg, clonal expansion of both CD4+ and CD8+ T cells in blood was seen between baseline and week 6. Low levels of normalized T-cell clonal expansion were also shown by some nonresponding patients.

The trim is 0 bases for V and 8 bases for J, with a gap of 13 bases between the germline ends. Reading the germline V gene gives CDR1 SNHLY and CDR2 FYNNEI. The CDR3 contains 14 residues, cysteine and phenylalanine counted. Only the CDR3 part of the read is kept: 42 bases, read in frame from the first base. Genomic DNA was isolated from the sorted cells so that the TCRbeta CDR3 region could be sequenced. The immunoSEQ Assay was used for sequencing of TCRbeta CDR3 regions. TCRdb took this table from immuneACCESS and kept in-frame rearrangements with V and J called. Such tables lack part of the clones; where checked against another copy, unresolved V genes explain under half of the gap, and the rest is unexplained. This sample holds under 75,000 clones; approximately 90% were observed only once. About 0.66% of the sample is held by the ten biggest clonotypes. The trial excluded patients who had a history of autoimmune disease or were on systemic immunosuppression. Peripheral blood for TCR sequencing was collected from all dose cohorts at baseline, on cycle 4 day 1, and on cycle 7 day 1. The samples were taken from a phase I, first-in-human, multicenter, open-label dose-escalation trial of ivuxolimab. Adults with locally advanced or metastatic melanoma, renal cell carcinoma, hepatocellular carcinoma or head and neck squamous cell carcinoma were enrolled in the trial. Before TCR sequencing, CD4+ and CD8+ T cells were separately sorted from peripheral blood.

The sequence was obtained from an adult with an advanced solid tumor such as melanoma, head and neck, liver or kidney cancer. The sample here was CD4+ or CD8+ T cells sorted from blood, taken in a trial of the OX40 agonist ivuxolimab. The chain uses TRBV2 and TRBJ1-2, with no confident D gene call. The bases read TGTGCCAGCAGTGAAGCGCCCCCTCCAGTAGGCTACACCTTC. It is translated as CASSEAPPPVGYTF. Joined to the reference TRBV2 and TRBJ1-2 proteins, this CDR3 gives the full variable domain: EPEVTQTPSHQVTQMGQEVILRCVPISNHLYFYWYRQILGQKVEFLVSFYNNEISEKSEIFDDQFSVERPDGSNFTLKIRSTKLEDSAMYFCASSEAPPPVGYTFGSGTRLTVV.